Each of the 9 T cell receptor beta chains below was sequenced from the same sample in a study of blood T cell repertoires in COVID-19. TCRdb's copy holds only in-frame clones and misses some; the assay was immunoSEQ multiplex PCR. The profile shows about 270,000 clones, around 93% of them singletons. What was sequenced was PBMCs or T cells enriched from blood (not recorded which). These receptors came from a man aged 40-49 years who had been exposed to COVID-19.

CDR3 sequence: CASSLLGTSFYNEQFF. The CDR3 DNA reads TGTGCCAGCAGCTTACTAGGGACTAGTTTTTACAATGAGCAGTTCTTC. The chain links TRBV7-9 to TRBJ2-1; TRBD2 agrees at 8 bases. From germline, CDR1 is SEHNR and CDR2 FQNEAQ (reference sequence). J lost 4 bases, V lost 2 bases, and 7 bases had no gene match. The CDR3 spans 16 residues.

In its sample, this clone was seen once. The V and J genes are TRBV7-8 and TRBJ2-3; unclear D gene. V shed 5 bases and J shed 2 bases, with 8 bases lying between them. The V gene's germline CDR1 is SGHVS and CDR2 FQNEAQ. The CDR3 consists of 13 residues. The CDR3 protein is CASSPPFTDTQYF. The CDR3 DNA sequence: TGTGCCAGCAGCCCCCCCTTCACAGATACGCAGTATTTT.

On this clone itself: The same CDR3 also results from other DNA sequences found in this sample. In nucleotides, the CDR3 is TGTGCCAGCAGCGGCAGGTACGAGCAGTACTTC. This translates into CASSGRYEQYF. V is TRBV7-9 and J is TRBJ2-7; the D is unclear. V lost 5 bases to trimming and J lost 4 bases, with 6 bases between them. The CDR3 is 11 amino acids. CDR1 SEHNR and CDR2 FQNEAQ come from the germline V gene (reference sequence).

V and J are TRBV13 and TRBJ2-1, with D maybe TRBD2 (7 bases). This CDR3 has 17 amino acids. Germline V gives CDR1 PRHDT, CDR2 FYEKMQ (reference sequence). V dropped 5 bases and J dropped 0 bases, with 17 bases sitting between them. CDR3 coding DNA: TGTGCCAGCAGCGGAGGGGGGGACCGTGGCTCCTACAATGAGCAGTTCTTC. It is translated as CASSGGGDRGSYNEQFF.

The chain employs TRBV4-1 and TRBJ2-1; D might be TRBD2 (6 bases). Trimming removed 1 base from V and 12 bases from J, with 13 bases in between. Germline CDR1 and CDR2: MGHRA and YSYEKL. The CDR3 runs to 13 residues. The CDR3 sequence: CASSQAAFGGQFF. CDR3 sequence (DNA): TGCGCCAGCAGCCAAGCGGCCTTCGGGGGGCAGTTCTTC.

In its sample, this clone was seen a few times. The V call is TRBV5-1, the J call TRBJ2-1; perhaps TRBD2 as D (6 bases). There are 15 residues in the CDR3. Germline V gives CDR1 SGHRS, CDR2 YFSETQ. V lost 5 bases and J lost 6, with 18 bases in between. The CDR3 sequence is CASRKDSGGINEQFF. CDR3 DNA sequence: TGCGCCAGCAGAAAAGATTCCGGGGGAATCAATGAGCAGTTCTTC.

V usage is TRBV29-1 and J usage is TRBJ2-5, with 7 bases that match TRBD1. V shed 4 bases and J 2 bases; nucleotides not matched to a gene: 7. The germline V gene encodes CDR1 SQVTM and CDR2 ANQGSEA. This CDR3 spans 14 amino acids. The CDR3 loop reads CSVAGQEYQETQYF. The CDR3 DNA follows: TGCAGCGTTGCCGGACAGGAATATCAAGAGACCCAGTACTTC.

With respect to this clone: One end of the junction fails to match germline, which may point to a read error. The chain couples TRBV27 to TRBJ1-1; D ambiguous. Germline V CDR1 and CDR2: MNHEY, SMNVEV (reference sequence). The CDR3 runs 11 residues. CDR3 residues: CASTLDVTREF. CDR3 nucleotide sequence: TGTGCCAGCACCCTAGACGTAACTCGAGAATTT.

A remark on this clone: This same CDR3 is encoded by further DNA sequences in the sample. The chain combines TRBV10-3 with TRBJ2-7, with D possibly matching TRBD1 (6 bases). V dropped 8 bases and J dropped 0 bases, with 11 bases sitting between them. The CDR3 loop spans 13 amino acids. Germline V gene sequence: CDR1 ENHRY, CDR2 SYGVKD. The CDR3 region is CAISGTPSYEQYF. Here the CDR3 DNA reads TGTGCCATCTCCGGGACACCCTCCTACGAGCAGTACTTC.